This entry lists 18 T cell receptor beta chains sequenced from one sample in a study of OX40 agonist ivuxolimab in advanced cancers. The method was immunoSEQ multiplex PCR; TCRdb's version includes in-frame clones alone and lacks a portion of them. The data contain 65,000 to 70,000 clones, roughly 73% of them singletons. The source material was CD4+ or CD8+ T cells sorted from blood, sampled in a trial of the OX40 agonist ivuxolimab. Source of these receptors: an adult with an advanced solid tumor such as melanoma, head and neck, liver or kidney cancer.

V and J are TRBV11-3 and TRBJ2-7, with TRBD1 matching 9 bases. Germline V gene data show CDR1 as SGHNT and CDR2 as YENEEA. CDR3 length: 18 amino acids. The junction had 12 bases not matched to a gene; V was cut back by 2 bases and J by 1 base. The DNA for the CDR3 is TGTGCCAGCAGCTTATACGTAAACTCGGACAGGGGATCCTACGAGCAGTACTTC. The encoded protein is CASSLYVNSDRGSYEQYF. Full variable domain (missing parts from reference TRBV11-3 and TRBJ2-7): EAGVVQSPRYKIIEKKQPVAFWCNPISGHNTLYWYLQNLGQGPELLIRYENEEAVDDSQLPKDRFSAERLKGVDSTLKIQPAELGDSAVYLCASSLYVNSDRGSYEQYFGPGTRLTVT.

The genes are TRBV7-3 and TRBJ1-2; 7 bases are a match to TRBD1. CDR3 size: 14 residues. Germline lookup yields CDR1 SGHTA and CDR2 FQGTGA. J gave up 9 bases and V 5 bases, and 12 bases lay outside the gene matches. In nucleotides, the CDR3 is TGTGCCAGCAGCCCGTCGACAGGGCTGGCCCGCTACACCTTC. Translated: CASSPSTGLARYTF.

This clone was seen a handful of times. The gene calls are TRBV5-1 and TRBJ2-1; D may be TRBD1 or TRBD2 (5 bases each). Germline assignment: CDR1 SGHRS and CDR2 YFSETQ. V lost 0 bases, J lost 3 bases, and 10 bases lay in between. This CDR3 comprises 15 residues. The CDR3, as DNA: TGCGCCAGCAGCTTGGTTGGGGACGTCTACAATGAGCAGTTCTTC. Amino acid sequence: CASSLVGDVYNEQFF.

The chain couples TRBV5-3 to TRBJ2-5; TRBD2 agrees at 7 bases. TRBJ2-7 explains the end of the DNA better; the J call may be wrong. TRBV5-3 belongs to the ORF category, with a function that is uncertain. The CDR3 runs to 14 residues. Here the CDR3 DNA reads TGTGCCAGGATGACACCGCCGGGGGGTCACGAGCAGTACTTC. Its translation is CARMTPPGGHEQYF.

V gene TRBV7-9 combines with J gene TRBJ2-1, with a possible D match to TRBD2 (5 bases). Trimming pared 7 bases from V and 2 bases from J, leaving 9 bases between. The V gene's germline CDR1 is SEHNR and CDR2 FQNEAQ (reference sequence). The CDR3 spans 13 residues. CDR3 in amino acids: CASNRGTYNEQFF. CDR3 nucleotide sequence: TGTGCCAGCAATCGGGGAACCTACAATGAGCAGTTCTTC. Full variable domain (outside the CDR3, taken from reference TRBV7-9 and TRBJ2-1): DTGVSQNPRHKITKRGQNVTFRCDPISEHNRLYWYRQTLGQGPEFLTYFQNEAQLEKSRLLSDRFSAERPKGSFSTLEIQRTEQGDSAMYLCASNRGTYNEQFFGPGTRLTVL.

The chain combines TRBV6-5 with TRBJ1-1; D is perhaps TRBD1 (5 bases). CDR1 and CDR2 from the germline V gene are MNHEY and SVGAGI. V was trimmed by 7 bases and J by 2 bases, leaving 14 bases between them. This CDR3 is built from 14 residues. The CDR3 DNA reads as TGTGCCAGCAACGATTGGGGGGGTAACACTGAAGCTTTCTTT. Translated: CASNDWGGNTEAFF.

This chain links TRBV2 with TRBJ1-5; 7 nucleotides agree with TRBD1. Per the germline V gene, CDR1 is SNHLY and CDR2 is FYNNEI. The CDR3 consists of 14 residues. V lost 4 bases, J lost 1 base, and 1 base stayed unmatched. DNA of the CDR3: TGTGCCAGCAGTGGGGACAGAAGCAATCAGCCCCAGCATTTT. The encoded protein is CASSGDRSNQPQHF.

This rearrangement joins TRBV29-1 to TRBJ2-7; 9 bases agree with TRBD1. Germline values: CDR1 SQVTM, CDR2 ANQGSEA. The CDR3 spans 12 residues. The V segment lost 5 bases and the J segment 5 bases; nucleotides outside the gene matches: 4. CDR3 loop: CSVSDRGHEQYF. The DNA for the CDR3 is TGCAGCGTTTCGGACAGGGGCCACGAGCAGTACTTC.

V is TRBV7-9 and J is TRBJ1-4; D call uncertain. Germline V gene sequence: CDR1 SEHNR, CDR2 FQNEAQ (reference sequence). The V gene lost 7 bases and the J gene lost 8 bases, with 17 bases spanning the gap. The CDR3 covers 14 residues. CDR3 amino acids: CASTPGSSDEKLFF. The CDR3 DNA sequence: TGTGCCAGCACTCCTGGTTCCTCGGACGAAAAACTGTTTTTT.

The rearrangement uses TRBV2 and TRBJ2-7; weak D call: TRBD2 (5 bases). The V gene lost 8 bases and the J gene lost 4 bases, with 18 bases spanning the gap. The CDR3 runs to 14 residues. The germline V gene has CDR1 SNHLY and CDR2 FYNNEI. The DNA of the CDR3 is TGTGCCAGCCGGGTGGCAGGAGGTTTGTACGAGCAGTACTTC. Its protein is CASRVAGGLYEQYF.

V is TRBV6-1 and J is TRBJ1-2; D unresolved. The CDR3 is 14 residues long. V gave up 0 bases and J gave up 6 bases, with 11 bases separating them. Germline V gives CDR1 MNHNS, CDR2 SASEGT. CDR3 residues: CASSEAIRSDGYTF. Here the CDR3 DNA reads TGTGCCAGCAGTGAAGCCATCAGATCTGATGGCTACACCTTC.

The rearrangement uses TRBV6-1 and TRBJ1-5, with TRBD1 as a possible D gene (6 bases). The CDR3 extends over 18 amino acids. Trimming took off 0 bases at V and 7 bases at J, with 22 bases between the two ends. Germline CDR1 is MNHNS and CDR2 is SASEGT. CDR3 amino acids: CASSEANRRGPFGQPQHF. Written as DNA, the CDR3 is TGTGCCAGCAGTGAAGCAAATCGACGGGGGCCCTTTGGACAGCCCCAGCATTTT.

The chain joins TRBV10-3 to TRBJ2-7, with a tentative D call TRBD2 (7 bases). V was cut by 4 bases and J by 0 bases, with 16 bases left in between. The CDR3 consists of 16 residues. Per the germline V gene, CDR1 is ENHRY and CDR2 is SYGVKD. CDR3 region: CAISAPPGGSSYEQYF. CDR3 sequence (DNA): TGTGCCATCAGTGCTCCCCCGGGGGGCTCCTCCTACGAGCAGTACTTC.

This clone was detected only once. V gene TRBV9 combines with J gene TRBJ2-1; the D gene is possibly TRBD2 (6 bases). The CDR3 is made up of 17 amino acids. V was cut by 0 bases and J by 5 bases, with 18 bases left in between. Germline-derived CDR1 and CDR2 are SGDLS and YYNGEE. The CDR3 region is CASSVDLGFGLNNEQFF. The CDR3 nucleotides are TGTGCCAGCAGCGTAGATTTGGGCTTCGGACTAAACAATGAGCAGTTCTTC.

This rearrangement joins TRBV30 to TRBJ1-1; D may be TRBD1 (6 bases). V was shortened by 0 bases and J by 12 bases, with 17 bases between the two germline ends. The CDR3 is 13 amino acids. The germline CDR1 and CDR2 sequences are GTSNPN and SVGIG (reference sequence). As DNA, the CDR3 is TGTGCCTGGAGTGTTAAGGGGGGTTTGGGAACTTTCTTT. As protein: CAWSVKGGLGTFF.

This chain connects TRBV21-1 to TRBJ2-1; the table calls TRBD2, which could not be checked here. TRBV21-1 is flagged as a pseudogene. The CDR3 runs 17 residues. The DNA of the CDR3 is TGTGCCAGCAGCAAAGGATTACGTAATTCGGTCCACAATGAGCAGTTCTTC. Amino acids: CASSKGLRNSVHNEQFF.

V and J are TRBV6-1 and TRBJ2-7; 8 bases fit TRBD2. The germline V gene encodes CDR1 MNHNS and CDR2 SASEGT. The CDR3 is 13 residues long. The junction had 15 bases not matched to a gene; V was cut back by 7 bases and J by 13 bases. The CDR3 coding sequence is TGTGCCAGCACTATTACGGGACTAGAATCTTTTTACTTC. It encodes CASTITGLESFYF.

The V call is TRBV6-5, the J call TRBJ1-5; D gene ambiguous. V shed 6 bases and J shed 0 bases, with 6 bases lying between them. The CDR3 loop spans 13 amino acids. CDR1 is MNHEY, CDR2 SVGAGI, per germline. The CDR3 protein is CASRAYSNQPQHF. CDR3 coding DNA: TGTGCCAGCAGGGCCTATAGCAATCAGCCCCAGCATTTT.